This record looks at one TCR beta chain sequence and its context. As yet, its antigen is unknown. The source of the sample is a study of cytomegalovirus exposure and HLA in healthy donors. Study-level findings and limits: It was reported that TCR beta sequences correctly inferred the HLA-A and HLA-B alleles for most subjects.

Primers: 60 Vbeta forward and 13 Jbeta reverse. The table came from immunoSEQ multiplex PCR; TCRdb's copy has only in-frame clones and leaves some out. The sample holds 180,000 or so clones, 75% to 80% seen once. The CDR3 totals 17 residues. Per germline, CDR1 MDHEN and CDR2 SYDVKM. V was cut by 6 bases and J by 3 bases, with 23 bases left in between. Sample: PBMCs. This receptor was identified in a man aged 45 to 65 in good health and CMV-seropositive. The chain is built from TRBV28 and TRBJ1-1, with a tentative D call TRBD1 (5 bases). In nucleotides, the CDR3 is TGTGCCAGCAGGAGAGGAGGGAAGGGGAAACCCGACACTGAAGCTTTCTTT. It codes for CASRRGGKGKPDTEAFF.